A selection of T cell receptor beta chains follows, all from one sample in a study of blood T cell repertoires in COVID-19. Sequencing was performed with immunoSEQ multiplex PCR; in TCRdb, only in-frame clones are kept and a portion is missing. The sample yields about 380,000 clones, 89% seen once. The material sequenced was peripheral blood. The receptors were gathered from a man in his forties or fifties with acute or convalescent COVID-19. Each CDR3 is given with its conserved first and last residue. A D gene is named only where the DNA matches it firmly. Not all rows give a size; the values are once, few, many and, for expanded clones, a class.

j_call,v_call,clone_size,d_call,cdr3_aa,cdr3_nt
TRBJ2-4,TRBV10-3,.,TRBD2,CAISGSSGELNAIQYF,TGTGCCATCAGTGGGTCTAGCGGGGAACTCAACGCCATTCAGTACTTC
TRBJ2-6,TRBV10-3,.,.,CASRTEDSGANVLTF,TGTGCCAGCCGGACAGAGGACTCTGGGGCCAACGTCCTGACTTTC
TRBJ1-2,TRBV12-3/TRBV12-4,.,.,CASSFADYGYTF,TGTGCCAGCAGTTTTGCAGACTATGGCTACACCTTC
TRBJ2-6,TRBV30,.,TRBD1,CAYQGAAGANVLTF,TGTGCCTACCAGGGGGCTGCTGGGGCCAACGTCCTGACTTTC
TRBJ1-1,TRBV5-1,.,.,CASSLGIVSAGDTEAFF,TGCGCCAGCAGCTTGGGTATTGTGTCAGCCGGGGACACTGAAGCTTTCTTT
TRBJ1-4,TRBV19,.,.,CASRGTPEDEKLFF,TGTGCCAGTAGAGGGACTCCCGAGGATGAAAAACTGTTTTTT
TRBJ1-3,TRBV3-1/TRBV3-2,.,.,CASSPRRSITGNTIYF,TGTGCCAGCAGCCCTCGCAGAAGTATAACCGGAAACACCATATATTTT
TRBJ1-6,TRBV9,few,.,CASSVGVDNSPLHF,TGTGCCAGCAGCGTAGGAGTAGATAATTCACCCCTCCACTTT
TRBJ2-2,TRBV4-3,.,TRBD2,CASSQEPGLDTGELFF,TGCGCCAGCAGCCAAGAGCCGGGACTAGATACCGGGGAGCTGTTTTTT
TRBJ2-3,TRBV2,.,TRBD2,CASSGLAGGTDTQYF,TGTGCCAGCAGTGGTTTAGCGGGGGGCACAGATACGCAGTATTTT
TRBJ1-5,TRBV20-1,.,.,CSARDGYSNQPQHF,TGCAGTGCTCGTGACGGTTATAGCAATCAGCCCCAGCATTTT
TRBJ1-2,TRBV30,.,TRBD1,CAWSNPGQMGDGYTF,TGTGCCTGGAGTAATCCGGGACAGATGGGTGATGGCTACACCTTC
TRBJ2-1,TRBV13,.,.,CASSSPSNEQFF,TGTGCCAGCAGCTCCCCTTCCAATGAGCAGTTCTTC
TRBJ1-5,TRBV4-1,.,.,CASSQFTGRYSNQPQHF,TGCGCCAGCAGCCAGTTTACAGGGCGCTATAGCAATCAGCCCCAGCATTTT
TRBJ2-3,TRBV10-3,once,.,CAISESNPGTDTQYF,TGTGCCATCAGTGAGTCGAACCCGGGCACAGATACGCAGTATTTT
TRBJ2-7,TRBV7-3,once,.,CASSLSSQGSYEQYF,TGTGCCAGCAGCTTATCAAGTCAGGGAAGTTACGAGCAGTACTTC
TRBJ2-7,TRBV18,.,.,CASSPGQGRDNSYEQYF,TGTGCCAGCTCACCGGGTCAGGGACGGGACAACTCCTACGAGCAGTACTTC
TRBJ2-2,TRBV27,once,.,CASSWGAGELFF,TGTGCCAGCAGTTGGGGGGCCGGGGAGCTGTTTTTT
TRBJ2-3,TRBV7-8,.,.,CASSWGQFTDTQYF,TGTGCCAGCAGCTGGGGGCAGTTCACAGATACGCAGTATTTT
TRBJ1-1,TRBV3-1/TRBV3-2,.,TRBD1,CASSQSGRGAFF,TGTGCCAGCAGCCAATCTGGCAGGGGGGCTTTCTTT
TRBJ2-3,TRBV5-4,.,TRBD2,CASSHRTSGSMDTQYF,TGTGCCAGCAGCCACCGGACTAGCGGGAGCATGGATACGCAGTATTTT
TRBJ2-3,TRBV7-9,few,.,CASSSPSGVDLTDTQYF,TGTGCCAGCAGCTCACCCTCGGGGGTCGATCTCACAGATACGCAGTATTTT
TRBJ2-3,TRBV3-1/TRBV3-2,.,TRBD2,CASSQDLAGATDTQYF,TGTGCCAGCAGCCAAGATCTAGCGGGGGCCACAGATACGCAGTATTTT
TRBJ2-1,TRBV18,.,.,CASSPPIPDEQFF,TGTGCCAGCTCACCACCTATTCCCGATGAGCAGTTCTTC
TRBJ2-7,TRBV27,.,TRBD1,CASSLGGQAYEQYF,TGTGCCAGCAGTTTAGGGGGACAGGCCTACGAGCAGTACTTC
TRBJ1-2,TRBV30,.,TRBD1,CAWDRAPYGYTF,TGTGCCTGGGACAGGGCCCCCTATGGCTACACCTTC
TRBJ2-2,TRBV29-1,.,TRBD1,CSGGTENTGELFF,TGCAGCGGGGGGACAGAAAACACCGGGGAGCTGTTTTTT
TRBJ2-2,TRBV2,.,TRBD2,CATDRVAGANTGELFF,TGTGCCACCGACAGGGTAGCGGGGGCGAACACCGGGGAGCTGTTTTTT
TRBJ2-7,TRBV5-1,.,TRBD1,CASSPGQGRYEQYF,TGCGCCAGCAGTCCCGGACAGGGGCGGTACGAGCAGTACTTC
TRBJ1-4,TRBV9,.,.,CASSALASNEKLFF,TGTGCCAGCAGCGCACTCGCTTCTAATGAAAAACTGTTTTTT
TRBJ2-3,TRBV3-1/TRBV3-2,.,TRBD2,CASSPPGRGGRADTQYF,TGTGCCAGCAGCCCCCCTGGTCGCGGGGGGCGGGCAGATACGCAGTATTTT
TRBJ2-2,TRBV7-3,.,.,CASSLPVNGELFF,TGTGCCAGCAGCCTCCCGGTTAACGGGGAGCTGTTTTTT
TRBJ2-1,TRBV27,.,TRBD2,CASSLYSGNYNEQFF,TGTGCCAGCAGTTTATACAGCGGGAACTACAATGAGCAGTTCTTC
TRBJ2-3,TRBV9,.,.,CASSVVGTNSPTDTQYF,TGTGCCAGCAGCGTAGTTGGGACAAATTCGCCCACAGATACGCAGTATTTT
TRBJ2-5,TRBV6-6,.,TRBD1,CASSYDRGRETQYF,TGTGCCAGCAGTTACGACAGGGGGAGGGAGACCCAGTACTTC
TRBJ2-2,TRBV28,once,.,CASRLPPLDIPTGELFF,TGTGCCAGCAGACTGCCGCCTTTGGACATACCCACCGGGGAGCTGTTTTTT
TRBJ2-3,TRBV28,.,.,CASSLFRPQGLRGSTDTQYF,TGTGCCAGCAGTTTATTTCGGCCACAGGGACTACGAGGAAGCACAGATACGCAGTATTTT
TRBJ1-4,TRBV5-1,.,.,CASRAGTTNEKLFF,TGCGCCAGTCGGGCGGGTACAACTAATGAAAAACTGTTTTTT
TRBJ1-1,TRBV15,.,.,CATSRDRVLGTEAFF,TGTGCCACCAGCAGAGATCGAGTCCTCGGCACTGAAGCTTTCTTT
TRBJ2-7,TRBV19,.,.,CASSAQSGFGSYEQYF,TGTGCCAGTAGTGCCCAATCAGGGTTTGGCTCCTACGAGCAGTACTTC